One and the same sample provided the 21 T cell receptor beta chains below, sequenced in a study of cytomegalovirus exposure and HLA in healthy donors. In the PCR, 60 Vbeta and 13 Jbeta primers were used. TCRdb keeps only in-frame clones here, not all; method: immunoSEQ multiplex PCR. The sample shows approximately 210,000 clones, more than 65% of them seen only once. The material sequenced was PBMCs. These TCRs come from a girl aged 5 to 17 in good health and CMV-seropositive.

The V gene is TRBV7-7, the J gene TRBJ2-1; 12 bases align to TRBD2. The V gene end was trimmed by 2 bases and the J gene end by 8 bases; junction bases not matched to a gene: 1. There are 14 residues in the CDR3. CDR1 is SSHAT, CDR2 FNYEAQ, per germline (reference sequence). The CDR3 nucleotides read TGTGCCAGCAGCTTACTAGCGGGGGGGGATGAGCAGTTCTTC. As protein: CASSLLAGGDEQFF.

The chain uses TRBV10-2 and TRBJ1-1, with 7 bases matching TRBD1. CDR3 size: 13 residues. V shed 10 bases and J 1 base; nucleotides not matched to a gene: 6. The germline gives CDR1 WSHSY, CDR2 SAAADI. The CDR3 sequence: CATQRQGNTEAFF. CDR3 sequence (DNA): TGCGCCACCCAGCGACAGGGGAACACTGAAGCTTTCTTT.

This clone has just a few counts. CDR3 residues: CASRERRTSYEQYF. CDR3 DNA: TGTGCCAGCAGGGAAAGAAGGACATCCTACGAGCAGTACTTC. The rearrangement links TRBV27 to TRBJ2-7; TRBD1 is a possible D gene (5 bases). The length of the CDR3 is 14 residues. V was trimmed by 6 bases and J by 1 base, leaving 13 bases between them. Germline V gives CDR1 MNHEY, CDR2 SMNVEV (reference sequence).

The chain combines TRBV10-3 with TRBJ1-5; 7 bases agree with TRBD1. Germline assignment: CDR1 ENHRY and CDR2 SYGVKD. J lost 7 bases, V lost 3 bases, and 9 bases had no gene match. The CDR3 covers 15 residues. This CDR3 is CAISEETGSTQPQHF. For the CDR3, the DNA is TGTGCCATCAGTGAAGAGACAGGGAGTACCCAGCCCCAGCATTTT.

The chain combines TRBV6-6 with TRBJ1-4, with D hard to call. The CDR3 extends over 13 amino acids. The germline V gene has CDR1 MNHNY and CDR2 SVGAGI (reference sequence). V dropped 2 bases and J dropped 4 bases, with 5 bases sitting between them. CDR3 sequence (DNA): TGTGCCAGCAGTTACCCCCTTAATGAAAAACTGTTTTTT. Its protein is CASSYPLNEKLFF.

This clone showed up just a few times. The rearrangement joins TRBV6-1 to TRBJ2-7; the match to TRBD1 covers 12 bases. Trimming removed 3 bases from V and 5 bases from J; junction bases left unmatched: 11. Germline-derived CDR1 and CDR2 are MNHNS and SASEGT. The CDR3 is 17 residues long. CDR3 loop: CASSDTQRDRGRHEQYF. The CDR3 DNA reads TGTGCCAGCAGTGACACTCAACGGGACAGGGGGCGGCACGAGCAGTACTTC.

The CDR3 DNA follows: TGTGCCATCACTGGAGACCGACAGAATTCACCCCTCCACTTT. Translated: CAITGDRQNSPLHF. The chain is built from TRBV10-3 and TRBJ1-6; D may be TRBD1 (5 bases). The CDR3 extends over 14 amino acids. From germline, CDR1 is ENHRY and CDR2 SYGVKD. The V end lost 7 bases, the J end lost 7 bases, and 14 bases lay between the germline ends.

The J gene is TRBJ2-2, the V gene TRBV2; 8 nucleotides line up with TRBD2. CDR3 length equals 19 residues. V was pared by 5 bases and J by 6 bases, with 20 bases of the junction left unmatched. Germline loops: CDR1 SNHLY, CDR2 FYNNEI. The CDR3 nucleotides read TGTGCCAGCAGTACTAAGCGCATAGCGGGGAAAGATGGGTCCGGGGAGCTGTTTTTT. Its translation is CASSTKRIAGKDGSGELFF.

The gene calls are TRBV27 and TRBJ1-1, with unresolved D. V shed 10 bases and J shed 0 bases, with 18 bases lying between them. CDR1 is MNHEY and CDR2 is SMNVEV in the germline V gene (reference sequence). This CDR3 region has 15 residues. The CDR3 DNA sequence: TGTGCCACCCTGGAGGTTCTCTGGGTGAACACTGAAGCTTTCTTT. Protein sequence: CATLEVLWVNTEAFF.

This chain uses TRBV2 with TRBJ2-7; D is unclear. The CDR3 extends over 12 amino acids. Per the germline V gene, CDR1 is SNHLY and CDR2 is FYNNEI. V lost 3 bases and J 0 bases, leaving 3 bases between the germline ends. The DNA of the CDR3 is TGTGCCAGCAGTGACAACTCCTACGAGCAGTACTTC. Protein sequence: CASSDNSYEQYF.

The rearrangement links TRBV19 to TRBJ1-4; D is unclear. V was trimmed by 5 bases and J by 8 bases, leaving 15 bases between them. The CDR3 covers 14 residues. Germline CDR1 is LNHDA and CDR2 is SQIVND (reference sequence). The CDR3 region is CASSPHPRGEKLFF. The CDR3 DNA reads TGTGCCAGTAGTCCCCACCCCAGAGGGGAAAAACTGTTTTTT.

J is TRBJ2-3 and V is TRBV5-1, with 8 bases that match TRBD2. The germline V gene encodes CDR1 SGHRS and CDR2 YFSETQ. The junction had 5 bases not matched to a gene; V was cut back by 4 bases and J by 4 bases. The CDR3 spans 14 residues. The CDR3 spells CASSVLGGADTQYF. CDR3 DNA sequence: TGCGCCAGCAGCGTGCTCGGGGGGGCAGATACGCAGTATTTT.

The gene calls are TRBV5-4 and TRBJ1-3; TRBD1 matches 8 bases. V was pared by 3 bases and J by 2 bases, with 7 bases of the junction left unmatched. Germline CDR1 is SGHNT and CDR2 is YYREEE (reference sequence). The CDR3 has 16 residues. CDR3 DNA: TGTGCCAGCAGCTCTGGACAGGGCAACGCTGGAAACACCATATATTTT. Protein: CASSSGQGNAGNTIYF.

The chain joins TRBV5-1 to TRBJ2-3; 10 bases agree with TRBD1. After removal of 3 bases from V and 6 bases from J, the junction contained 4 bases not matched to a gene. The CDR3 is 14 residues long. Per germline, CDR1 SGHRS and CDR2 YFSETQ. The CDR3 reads CASSYGQGVDTQYF. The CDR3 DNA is TGCGCCAGCAGCTACGGACAGGGGGTGGATACGCAGTATTTT.

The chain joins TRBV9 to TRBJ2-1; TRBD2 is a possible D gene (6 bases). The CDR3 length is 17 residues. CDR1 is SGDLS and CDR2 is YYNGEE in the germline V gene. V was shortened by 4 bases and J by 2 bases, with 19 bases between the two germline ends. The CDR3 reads CASSPRTNLIAYNEQFF. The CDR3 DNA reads TGTGCCAGCAGCCCCCGGACTAACCTTATAGCCTACAATGAGCAGTTCTTC. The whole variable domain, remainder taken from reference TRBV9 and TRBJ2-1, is DSGVTQTPKHLITATGQRVTLRCSPRSGDLSVYWYQQSLDQGLQFLIQYYNGEERAKGNILERFSAQQFPDLHSELNLSSLELGDSALYFCASSPRTNLIAYNEQFFGPGTRLTVL.

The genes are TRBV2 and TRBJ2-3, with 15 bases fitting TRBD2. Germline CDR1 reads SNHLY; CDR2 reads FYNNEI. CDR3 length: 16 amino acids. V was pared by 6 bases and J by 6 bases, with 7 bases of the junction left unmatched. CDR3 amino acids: CASSRGLAGGGDTQYF. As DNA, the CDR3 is TGTGCCAGCAGCCGGGGACTAGCGGGGGGCGGGGATACGCAGTATTTT.

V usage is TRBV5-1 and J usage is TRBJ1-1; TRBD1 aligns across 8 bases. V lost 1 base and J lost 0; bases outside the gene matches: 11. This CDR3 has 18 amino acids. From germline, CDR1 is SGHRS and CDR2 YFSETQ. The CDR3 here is CASSLSRQGAQMNTEAFF. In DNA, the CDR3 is TGCGCCAGCAGCTTGAGCCGGCAGGGGGCTCAGATGAACACTGAAGCTTTCTTT.

The CDR3 DNA reads as TGTGCCTGGAAGGCAGGCCTAATCTCTGGGGCCAACGTCCTGACTTTC. This gives the protein CAWKAGLISGANVLTF. The chain carries TRBV30 and TRBJ2-6; D remains ambiguous. The germline V gene has CDR1 GTSNPN and CDR2 SVGIG (reference sequence). The CDR3 totals 16 residues. V was shortened by 4 bases and J by 0 bases, with 13 bases between the two germline ends.

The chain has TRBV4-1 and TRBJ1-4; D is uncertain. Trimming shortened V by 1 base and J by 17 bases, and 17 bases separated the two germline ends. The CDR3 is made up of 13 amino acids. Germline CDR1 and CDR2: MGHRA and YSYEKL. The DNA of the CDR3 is TGCGCCAGCAGCCAAGGTTATGCGCGGGCCCGATTTTTT. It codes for CASSQGYARARFF.

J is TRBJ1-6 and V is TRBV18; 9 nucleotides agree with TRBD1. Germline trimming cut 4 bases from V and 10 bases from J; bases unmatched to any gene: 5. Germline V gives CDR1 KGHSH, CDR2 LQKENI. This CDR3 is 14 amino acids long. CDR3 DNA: TGTGCCAGCTCACGACAGGGGGGGAACTCACCCCTCCACTTT. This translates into CASSRQGGNSPLHF.

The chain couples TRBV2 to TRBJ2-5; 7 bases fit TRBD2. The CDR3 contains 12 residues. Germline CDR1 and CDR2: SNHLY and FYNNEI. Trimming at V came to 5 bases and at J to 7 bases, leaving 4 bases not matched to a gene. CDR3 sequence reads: CASSQWGGTQYF. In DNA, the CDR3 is TGTGCCAGCAGTCAATGGGGGGGGACCCAGTACTTC.